The 27 T cell receptor beta chains below all came from one sample that was sequenced in a study of long-term antiretroviral therapy in people with HIV. Version v3.0 of the immunoSEQ assay was performed at survey level. Profiled with immunoSEQ multiplex PCR; TCRdb holds only in-frame clones, not every one. The data hold some 20,000 clones, with about 92% observed a single time. The sample here was unsorted PBMCs, taken 4.4 years after starting antiretroviral therapy. The receptors were gathered from a woman aged 50 to 65 with HIV.

The V and J genes are TRBV4-3 and TRBJ2-7; a weak D match, TRBD2 (6 bases). CDR1 is LGHNA, CDR2 YSLEER, per germline. The CDR3 is 15 amino acids. The V gene lost 0 bases and the J gene lost 5 bases, with 14 bases spanning the gap. The CDR3 sequence: CASSQDGSEGDEQYF. In DNA form, the CDR3 reads TGCGCCAGCAGCCAAGATGGGTCGGAGGGCGACGAGCAGTACTTC.

The chain recombines TRBV7-3 with TRBJ2-7, with D hard to call. V lost 0 bases, J lost 2 bases, and 8 bases lay in between. The germline gives CDR1 SGHTA, CDR2 FQGTGA. This CDR3 contains 14 residues. CDR3 bases: TGTGCCAGCAGCTTAACCCTCCCAACCTACGAGCAGTACTTC. This encodes CASSLTLPTYEQYF.

The chain combines TRBV6-1 with TRBJ1-1, with D perhaps TRBD1 (5 bases). V was cut by 1 base and J by 5 bases, with 11 bases left in between. In germline, CDR1 is MNHNS, CDR2 SASEGT. The CDR3 totals 14 residues. The CDR3 DNA reads as TGTGCCAGCAGTGAAGTAGGGGAGTGGACTGAAGCTTTCTTT. Encoded protein: CASSEVGEWTEAFF.

The chain carries TRBV9 and TRBJ2-3; D is unclear. The V gene lost 1 base and the J gene lost 0 bases, with 18 bases spanning the gap. Germline CDR1 and CDR2: SGDLS and YYNGEE. This CDR3 contains 18 residues. CDR3 in DNA: TGTGCCAGCAGCGTATGGGCGACATCTTTTACTAGCACAGATACGCAGTATTTT. Its translation is CASSVWATSFTSTDTQYF.

The chain uses TRBV9 and TRBJ2-7; no clear D gene. The CDR3 sequence is 15 residues long. Trimming cost V 0 bases and J 3 bases, with 13 bases left between them. In germline, CDR1 is SGDLS, CDR2 YYNGEE. The CDR3 sequence is CASSVDFLAGYEQYF. CDR3 bases: TGTGCCAGCAGCGTAGACTTTTTGGCCGGCTACGAGCAGTACTTC.

This clone was observed once. The genes are TRBV5-8 and TRBJ1-6, with D tentatively TRBD1 (6 bases). Trimming removed 1 base at V and 7 bases at J, with 15 bases between. Germline V CDR1 and CDR2: SGHTS, YDEGEE. CDR3 size: 16 residues. CDR3 sequence: CASSLFLGAGNSPLHF. The CDR3 DNA reads TGTGCCAGCAGCTTGTTTCTGGGGGCCGGGAATTCACCCCTCCACTTT.

The chain has TRBV5-1 and TRBJ1-6, with a tentative D call TRBD1 (5 bases). The V gene lost 4 bases and the J gene lost 5 bases, with 10 bases spanning the gap. The germline V gene encodes CDR1 SGHRS and CDR2 YFSETQ. The CDR3 spans 14 residues. CDR3: CASSAQGDNSPLHF. Here the CDR3 DNA reads TGCGCCAGCAGCGCTCAGGGAGATAATTCACCCCTCCACTTT. Variable domain in full (rest from reference TRBV5-1 and TRBJ1-6): KAGVTQTPRYLIKTRGQQVTLSCSPISGHRSVSWYQQTPGQGLQFLFEYFSETQRNKGNFPGRFSGRQFSNSRSEMNVSTLELGDSALYLCASSAQGDNSPLHFGNGTRLTVT.

The V and J genes are TRBV10-1 and TRBJ2-3; TRBD2 agrees at 14 bases. Germline V CDR1 and CDR2: WNHNN, SYGVQD (reference sequence). Trimming took 5 bases from V and 6 from J; bases not matched to a gene: 4. This CDR3 is 15 amino acids long. The CDR3 DNA reads as TGCGCCAGCAGTAAGACTAGCGGGGGGGTGGATACGCAGTATTTT. This gives the protein CASSKTSGGVDTQYF.

The CDR3 bases are TGTGCCAGCAGCTCAATAAGGAACACTGAAGCTTTCTTT. As protein: CASSSIRNTEAFF. The rearrangement joins TRBV7-8 to TRBJ1-1; D is uncertain. The CDR3 is 13 amino acids. The germline CDR1 and CDR2 sequences are SGHVS and FQNEAQ. Trimming pared 4 bases from V and 1 base from J, leaving 7 bases between.

The chain links TRBV5-6 to TRBJ1-5, with D perhaps TRBD1 (6 bases). Germline assignment: CDR1 SGHDT and CDR2 YYEEEE. There are 15 residues in the CDR3. V gave up 1 base and J gave up 6 bases, with 14 bases separating them. CDR3 sequence reads: CASSLTGKKGQPQHF. Here the CDR3 DNA reads TGTGCCAGCAGCTTGACAGGGAAGAAAGGTCAGCCCCAGCATTTT. Looking up the rest from reference TRBV5-6 and TRBJ1-5 gives the full variable domain: DAGVTQSPTHLIKTRGQQVTLRCSPKSGHDTVSWYQQALGQGPQFIFQYYEEEERQRGNFPDRFSGHQFPNYSSELNVNALLLGDSALYLCASSLTGKKGQPQHFGDGTRLSIL.

Regarding this clone: Other DNA sequences within the sample encode an identical CDR3. The gene calls are TRBV6-1 and TRBJ2-7, with D maybe TRBD1 (6 bases). V was pared by 4 bases and J by 1 base, with 11 bases between. CDR1 is MNHNS, CDR2 SASEGT, per germline. The CDR3 runs to 14 residues. The CDR3: CASSAQGQSYEQYF. As DNA, the CDR3 is TGTGCCAGCAGTGCCCAGGGGCAGTCCTACGAGCAGTACTTC.

The rearrangement links TRBV2 to TRBJ1-2, with D possibly matching TRBD1 (5 bases). This CDR3 contains 12 residues. Trimming took 11 bases from V and 5 from J, leaving 15 bases between them. Per germline, CDR1 SNHLY and CDR2 FYNNEI. The CDR3 protein is CAGGGSGYGYTF. The CDR3 DNA reads TGTGCCGGGGGGGGGTCTGGGTATGGCTACACCTTC. Full variable domain (remainder filled in from reference TRBV2 and TRBJ1-2): EPEVTQTPSHQVTQMGQEVILRCVPISNHLYFYWYRQILGQKVEFLVSFYNNEISEKSEIFDDQFSVERPDGSNFTLKIRSTKLEDSAMYFCAGGGSGYGYTFGSGTRLTVV.

The CDR3 DNA sequence: TGTGCCAGTTCGGGGGCAGACTATGGCTACACCTTC. It encodes CASSGADYGYTF. This chain connects TRBV19 to TRBJ1-2; tentative D call: TRBD1 (6 bases). Germline V lookup: CDR1 LNHDA, CDR2 SQIVND (reference sequence). The length of the CDR3 is 12 residues. V was pared by 8 bases and J by 3 bases, with 10 bases between.

V and J are TRBV5-1 and TRBJ2-2; D may be TRBD1 or TRBD2 (5 bases each). Trimming removed 5 bases at V and 4 bases at J, with 15 bases between. The CDR3 has 15 residues. Germline CDR1 is SGHRS and CDR2 is YFSETQ. The CDR3 loop is CASRLGPEGTGELFF. The CDR3 bases are TGCGCCAGCAGGCTGGGACCCGAGGGCACCGGGGAGCTGTTTTTT. Together with reference TRBV5-1 and TRBJ2-2, the CDR3 gives the full variable domain: KAGVTQTPRYLIKTRGQQVTLSCSPISGHRSVSWYQQTPGQGLQFLFEYFSETQRNKGNFPGRFSGRQFSNSRSEMNVSTLELGDSALYLCASRLGPEGTGELFFGEGSRLTVL.

The genes are TRBV19 and TRBJ1-3; no firm D call. Germline CDR1 and CDR2: LNHDA and SQIVND (reference sequence). The V and J ends lost 3 bases and 2 bases respectively, with 8 bases between them. This CDR3 region has 14 residues. The CDR3 nucleotides read TGTGCCAGTAGTATCGAGGTAACTGGAAACACCATATATTTT. Its protein product is CASSIEVTGNTIYF.

The chain couples TRBV19 to TRBJ2-4; D is unresolved. The germline V gene has CDR1 LNHDA and CDR2 SQIVND (reference sequence). CDR3 length equals 13 residues. The germline V and J ends were trimmed by 3 bases and 11 bases, with 14 bases remaining between them. CDR3 loop: CASSIPGSGVQYF. In DNA, the CDR3 is TGTGCCAGTAGTATCCCCGGGTCCGGTGTTCAGTACTTC.

The chain uses TRBV10-3 and TRBJ1-6, with 7 bases fitting TRBD1. Germline V gene data show CDR1 as ENHRY and CDR2 as SYGVKD. The CDR3 is made up of 14 amino acids. Trimming removed 10 bases from V and 5 bases from J; junction bases left unmatched: 8. The CDR3 nucleotides are TGTGCCACGTACGAGGGGGCGCATAATTCACCCCTCCACTTT. Its protein is CATYEGAHNSPLHF.

In this sample, this clone turned up once. The genes are TRBV15 and TRBJ2-3, with 8 bases fitting TRBD2. CDR3 length equals 15 residues. Trimming took 0 bases from V and 5 from J; bases not matched to a gene: 4. The germline CDR1 and CDR2 sequences are LNHNV and YYDKDF (reference sequence). The DNA for the CDR3 is TGTGCCACCAGCAGAGAGCAGCGGGGGATAGATACGCAGTATTTT. Translated: CATSREQRGIDTQYF.

CDR3 residues: CASSFEGRGDTEAFF. In nucleotides, the CDR3 is TGTGCCAGCAGTTTTGAGGGGCGGGGGGACACTGAAGCTTTCTTT. This rearrangement joins TRBV27 to TRBJ1-1, with D maybe TRBD1 (5 bases). Per germline, CDR1 MNHEY and CDR2 SMNVEV (reference sequence). The CDR3 has 15 residues. V was pared by 3 bases and J by 3 bases, with 14 bases between.

This chain uses TRBV2 with TRBJ1-3; 8 positions agree with TRBD1. The J segment lost 4 bases and the V segment lost 7 bases, leaving 9 bases of the junction unmatched. Per the germline V gene, CDR1 is SNHLY and CDR2 is FYNNEI. The CDR3 is made up of 15 amino acids. In DNA, the CDR3 is TGTGCCAGCATTGCGGACAGGGCGGGCGGAAACACCATATATTTT. Translated, it gives CASIADRAGGNTIYF.

The chain is built from TRBV19 and TRBJ1-1, with D perhaps TRBD1 (6 bases). Trimming pared 4 bases from V and 0 bases from J, leaving 12 bases between. The CDR3 sequence is 15 residues long. Germline loops: CDR1 LNHDA, CDR2 SQIVND (reference sequence). The CDR3 coding sequence is TGTGCCAGTAGTACGTGGACAGTAATGAACACTGAAGCTTTCTTT. This encodes CASSTWTVMNTEAFF.

The chain is built from TRBV10-3 and TRBJ2-1; perhaps TRBD1 as D (6 bases). This CDR3 comprises 17 residues. Germline CDR1 and CDR2: ENHRY and SYGVKD. The germline V and J ends were trimmed by 5 bases and 3 bases, with 20 bases remaining between them. The chain's CDR3 is CAISQTGNQGNYNEQFF. CDR3 nucleotide sequence: TGTGCCATCAGTCAAACAGGGAACCAAGGAAACTACAATGAGCAGTTCTTC.

The V call is TRBV5-1, the J call TRBJ2-7; TRBD1 matches at 9 bases. Trimming removed 1 base from V and 4 bases from J; junction bases left unmatched: 12. This CDR3 comprises 17 residues. The germline V gene has CDR1 SGHRS and CDR2 YFSETQ. This CDR3 reads CASSLLVRTGEPYEQYF. The CDR3 coding sequence is TGCGCCAGCAGCTTGCTGGTTCGGACAGGGGAACCGTACGAGCAGTACTTC.

This clone was found once. DNA of the CDR3: TGTGCCAGCAGCACCCGAGGGGAGACCCAGTACTTC. Its protein product is CASSTRGETQYF. This chain connects TRBV11-2 to TRBJ2-5; tentatively, D is TRBD2 (5 bases). This CDR3 has 12 amino acids. Per germline, CDR1 SGHAT and CDR2 FQNNGV. With 5 bases removed from V and 5 bases from J, the gap between germline ends came to 9 bases.

V gene TRBV10-3 combines with J gene TRBJ1-1; TRBD1 might be the D (5 bases). The CDR3 is 14 residues long. The germline V gene has CDR1 ENHRY and CDR2 SYGVKD. Trimming took 0 bases from V and 6 from J, leaving 11 bases between them. The CDR3 protein is CAISESGGGAEAFF. The CDR3 DNA is TGTGCCATCAGTGAGTCGGGGGGTGGGGCTGAAGCTTTCTTT.

This clone was recorded only once. This chain links TRBV5-8 with TRBJ2-5, with D possibly TRBD1 on 6 matching bases. Germline CDR1 SGHTS, CDR2 YDEGEE. V lost 3 bases and J 3 bases, leaving 15 bases between the germline ends. The CDR3 extends over 15 amino acids. CDR3 region: CASSSPGQTEETQYF. Written as DNA, the CDR3 is TGTGCCAGCAGCTCTCCGGGACAAACGGAAGAGACCCAGTACTTC.

V usage is TRBV7-2 and J usage is TRBJ2-5, with a possible D match to TRBD1 (6 bases). The V and J ends lost 4 bases and 2 bases respectively, with 14 bases between them. Germline V lookup: CDR1 SGHTA, CDR2 FQGNSA. The CDR3 covers 15 residues. CDR3 region: CASSSQGGLQETQYF. The CDR3 DNA sequence: TGTGCCAGCAGCTCACAGGGTGGGCTTCAAGAGACCCAGTACTTC.